A single sample gave rise to the 32 T cell receptor beta chains below, sequenced in a study of human T cells and chemical hapten exposure. Time point denoted: patch test 1, 2 weeks after DPC sensitization. The treatment here: therapeutic diphenylcyclopropenone sensitization with weekly scalp DPC. RNA extraction used unfractionated whole blood as the source of total RNA. TCRdb independently ran MiXCR on the RACE reads; one entry per CDR3 protein. The sample shows 40,000 to 50,000 distinct CDR3 sequences, around 3.8% of them seen only once. The source was whole blood, collected in connection with sensitization to the hapten diphenylcyclopropenone (DPC). These receptors were taken from a man aged 50 to 59 with alopecia areata. Some clones in this sample may be carry-over from other donors' samples.

The table lists this clonotype with many counts. This chain joins TRBV2 and TRBJ2-5; 7 bases line up with TRBD2. V was clipped by 3 bases and J by 5 bases; unmatched bases: 9. Germline CDR1 and CDR2: SNHLY and FYNNEI. This CDR3 has 15 amino acids. In DNA form, the CDR3 reads TGTGCCAGCAGTGAGCTTGGGAGCGGGGTTGAGACCCAGTACTTC. Translation: CASSELGSGVETQYF.

This clonotype has a count of ten or more. V usage is TRBV4-2 and J usage is TRBJ1-5; a possible D gene is TRBD1 (5 bases). Germline CDR1 LGHNA, CDR2 YNFKEQ. V lost 0 bases, J lost 2 bases, and 11 bases lay in between. The CDR3 is made up of 16 amino acids. The CDR3 DNA is TGTGCCAGCAGCCAAGAAAGGGGTCAGGGCAATCAGCCCCAGCATTTT. It encodes CASSQERGQGNQPQHF.

This clonotype occurred a few times. The V call is TRBV12-3 or TRBV12-4, the J call TRBJ1-4; D is undetermined. The CDR3 contains 16 residues. Trimming stripped 7 bases from V and 4 bases from J, with 19 bases between. The CDR3 loop reads CASTLRLGRGNEKLFF. DNA of the CDR3: TGTGCCAGCACCCTGCGCTTGGGCCGGGGTAATGAAAAACTGTTTTTT.

In its sample, this clonotype was seen many times. The chain combines TRBV15 with TRBJ2-5, with D tentatively TRBD2 (8 bases). The CDR3 has 17 amino acids. V was shortened by 1 base and J by 1 base, with 16 bases between the two germline ends. Germline V gene sequence: CDR1 LNHNV, CDR2 YYDKDF (reference sequence). CDR3 region: CATSRAQGRGAQETQYF. The CDR3 DNA follows: TGTGCCACCAGCAGAGCACAGGGGCGGGGGGCCCAAGAGACCCAGTACTTC.

A few counts support this clonotype. The J gene is TRBJ2-7, the V gene TRBV20-1, with TRBD2 matching over 8 bases. With 0 bases clipped from V and 5 bases from J, the junction kept 12 bases outside the gene matches. The CDR3 spans 16 residues. Germline lookup yields CDR1 DFQATT and CDR2 SNEGSKA (reference sequence). For the CDR3, the DNA is TGCAGTGCTAGAGATCCCGGGAGGGCCCCTGGAGACGAGCAGTACTTC. Amino acid sequence: CSARDPGRAPGDEQYF.

This clonotype was picked up many times. The chain links TRBV4-1 to TRBJ2-1; weak D call: TRBD2 (5 bases). The V gene's germline CDR1 is MGHRA and CDR2 YSYEKL. This CDR3 region has 15 residues. V was clipped by 5 bases and J by 2 bases, with 13 bases between them. CDR3 residues: CASSVHSSPYNEQFF. CDR3 bases: TGCGCCAGCAGCGTTCACTCTAGCCCCTACAATGAGCAGTTCTTC.

This clonotype appeared many times. The V call is TRBV13, the J call TRBJ1-1; tentative D call: TRBD1 (6 bases). V was trimmed by 3 bases and J by 0 bases, leaving 8 bases between them. CDR1 PRHDT and CDR2 FYEKMQ come from the germline V gene (reference sequence). This CDR3 comprises 14 residues. The CDR3 is CASSFRTVNTEAFF. The CDR3 coding sequence is TGTGCCAGCAGCTTCCGGACAGTGAACACTGAAGCTTTCTTT.

This clonotype has ten or more counts. The chain carries TRBV10-3 and TRBJ1-5; maybe TRBD1 (6 bases). The V end was cut by 4 bases, the J end by 3 bases, with 10 bases between. Germline assignment: CDR1 ENHRY and CDR2 SYGVKD. This CDR3 comprises 14 residues. The CDR3 sequence: CAISATGINQPQHF. The CDR3 region has the DNA TGTGCCATCAGTGCTACAGGGATCAATCAGCCCCAGCATTTT.

As for this clonotype: A read error may be the cause here, since a much bigger clone is one base away. This chain links TRBV6-2 or TRBV6-3 with TRBJ2-2; D perhaps matches TRBD1 (6 bases). Looked up from germline, CDR1 is MNHEY and CDR2 is SVGEGT. This CDR3 has 14 amino acids. The CDR3: CASRWARDTGELIF. The DNA of the CDR3 is TGTGCCAGCAGGTGGGCCCGGGACACCGGGGAGCTGATTTTT.

This clonotype came up many times. V gene TRBV7-7 combines with J gene TRBJ2-3; 9 bases are shared with TRBD2. In germline, CDR1 is SSHAT, CDR2 FNYEAQ (reference sequence). The length of the CDR3 is 17 residues. The V gene end was trimmed by 7 bases and the J gene end by 1 base; junction bases not matched to a gene: 12. The CDR3 DNA reads TGTGCCAGCACCCGGCTCGCGGGAGGGCCGGGCACAGATACGCAGTATTTT. As protein: CASTRLAGGPGTDTQYF.

The sample holds many counts of this clonotype. The V and J genes are TRBV12-3 or TRBV12-4 and TRBJ2-2, with TRBD1 matching over 7 bases. The V and J ends lost 5 bases and 0 bases, in that order; junction bases with no gene match: 3. CDR3 length: 15 amino acids. The CDR3 is CASSPTGANTGELFF. In DNA form, the CDR3 reads TGTGCCAGCAGTCCCACAGGGGCGAACACCGGGGAGCTGTTTTTT.

This clonotype was seen repeatedly, ten times or more. The genes are TRBV7-7 and TRBJ2-6; D uncertain. CDR1 is SSHAT, CDR2 FNYEAQ, per germline (reference sequence). CDR3 size: 13 residues. In DNA form, the CDR3 reads TGTGCTGTTGGACGGTCTCAGGACAACGTCCTGACTTTC. It specifies CAVGRSQDNVLTF.

Ten or more counts support this clonotype. This sequence joins TRBV28 and TRBJ2-7; 12 nucleotides align to TRBD1. The ends lost 6 bases at V and 4 bases at J; junction bases unmatched: 10. This CDR3 contains 16 residues. The germline V gene has CDR1 MDHEN and CDR2 SYDVKM. Written as DNA, the CDR3 is TGTGCCAGCAGAGATACACCGGGACAGGGGGCGTACGAGCAGTACTTC. It is translated as CASRDTPGQGAYEQYF.

The table lists this clonotype with many counts. The CDR3 nucleotides are TGTGCCAGCAGCCAATTCTTCGGCGGGAGGGCTGGGGAGCAGTACTTC. This encodes CASSQFFGGRAGEQYF. The rearrangement links TRBV4-2 to TRBJ2-7, with TRBD2 matching over 9 bases. The CDR3 runs 16 residues. Trimming took 2 bases from V and 7 from J; bases not matched to a gene: 12. From germline, CDR1 is LGHNA and CDR2 YNFKEQ.

Regarding this clonotype: This may come from a read error, since a much larger clone is one base off. V is TRBV11-2 and J is TRBJ2-5; D is possibly TRBD2 (6 bases). The CDR3 runs to 15 residues. Germline CDR1 reads SGHAT; CDR2 reads FQNNGV. CDR3: CAGSPRPYRGETQYF. CDR3 nucleotide sequence: TGTGCCGGCAGCCCACGTCCCTATCGGGGGGAGACCCAGTACTTC.

This clonotype was observed many times. V is TRBV27 and J is TRBJ2-7; D is uncertain. The germline gives CDR1 MNHEY, CDR2 SMNVEV (reference sequence). CDR3 length: 14 residues. V lost 3 bases, J lost 0 bases, and 9 bases lay in between. CDR3 in amino acids: CASSFTGRSYEQYF. The CDR3 region has the DNA TGTGCCAGCAGTTTCACGGGTCGCTCCTACGAGCAGTACTTC.

This clonotype was recorded at least ten times. The chain has TRBV12-3 or TRBV12-4 and TRBJ1-5; TRBD1 agrees at 7 bases. Unmatched junction bases numbered 5, after V lost 6 bases and J lost 6 bases. This CDR3 contains 13 residues. For the CDR3, the DNA is TGTGCCAGCAGGGAGGGGGCAGGTCAGCCCCAGCATTTT. Encoded protein: CASREGAGQPQHF.

In this sample, this clonotype turned up many times. The chain joins TRBV7-8 to TRBJ2-1, with TRBD2 identical over 12 bases. This CDR3 comprises 16 residues. The germline V gene has CDR1 SGHVS and CDR2 FQNEAQ. J was trimmed by 3 bases and V by 5 bases; bases with no gene match: 5. CDR3 sequence: CASSPSGRAVYNEQFF. In DNA form, the CDR3 reads TGTGCCAGCAGCCCTAGCGGGAGGGCCGTCTACAATGAGCAGTTCTTC.

Many counts were recorded for this clonotype. The V and J genes are TRBV23-1 and TRBJ2-7, with 8 bases lining up with TRBD1. TRBV23-1 is an ORF for which the function is uncertain. This CDR3 spans 15 amino acids. The trim removed 6 bases at V and 2 bases at J, leaving 9 bases unmatched. The CDR3 protein is CASRARDRSAYEQYF. Here the CDR3 DNA reads TGCGCCAGCAGGGCCCGGGACAGGAGTGCCTACGAGCAGTACTTC.

This clonotype was counted at least ten times. This rearrangement joins TRBV27 to TRBJ2-7; a weak D match, TRBD1 (5 bases). The germline CDR1 and CDR2 sequences are MNHEY and SMNVEV (reference sequence). The V gene lost 4 bases and the J gene lost 2 bases, with 9 bases spanning the gap. This CDR3 region has 13 residues. In DNA form, the CDR3 reads TGTGCCAGCAGTTATCAGGGCCCCTACGAGCAGTACTTC. It translates to CASSYQGPYEQYF.

This clonotype was counted a few times. The chain recombines TRBV12-3 or TRBV12-4 with TRBJ1-1; D remains ambiguous. Between the trimmed V and J ends, which lost 6 bases and 1 base, there was a span of 12 bases. CDR3 length equals 14 residues. The CDR3 protein is CASSSRTSNTEAFF. As DNA, the CDR3 is TGTGCCAGCAGCTCTAGGACCTCGAACACTGAAGCTTTCTTT.

This clonotype appeared many times. This rearrangement joins TRBV20-1 to TRBJ2-7, with D tentatively TRBD1 or TRBD2 (5 bases each). V shed 0 bases and J shed 3 bases, with 9 bases lying between them. This CDR3 region has 13 residues. The germline V gene has CDR1 DFQATT and CDR2 SNEGSKA (reference sequence). CDR3 nucleotide sequence: TGCAGTGCTAGAGAAACTGGGGGCTACGAGCAGTACTTC. Translating gives CSARETGGYEQYF.

This sequence joins TRBV20-1 and TRBJ2-7; TRBD1 aligns across 7 bases. The germline V gene has CDR1 DFQATT and CDR2 SNEGSKA (reference sequence). This CDR3 region has 13 residues. V was pared by 5 bases and J by 2 bases, with 6 bases of the junction left unmatched. CDR3 in DNA: TGCAGTGCTCAACCGGGACAGACCTACGAGCAGTACTTC. This sequence encodes CSAQPGQTYEQYF.

The chain uses TRBV10-3 and TRBJ2-7; perhaps TRBD1 as D (5 bases). Deletions cut 0 bases from V and 3 bases from J, with 15 bases between. The CDR3 is made up of 16 amino acids. Per the germline V gene, CDR1 is ENHRY and CDR2 is SYGVKD. This CDR3 is CAISESLSGSGYEQYF. In nucleotides, the CDR3 is TGTGCCATCAGTGAGTCGTTGTCAGGGTCTGGCTACGAGCAGTACTTC.

This clonotype was recorded at least ten times. The gene calls are TRBV7-2 and TRBJ2-4; D is unresolved. CDR3 length equals 17 residues. V lost 5 bases, J lost 0 bases, and 17 bases lay in between. Germline V gene sequence: CDR1 SGHTA, CDR2 FQGNSA. The CDR3, as DNA: TGTGCCAGCAGCCCGCGTTGGACGGAGCGAGCCAAAAACATTCAGTACTTC. It translates to CASSPRWTERAKNIQYF.

This clonotype appeared many times. The V gene is TRBV11-2, the J gene TRBJ2-3; TRBD2 agrees at 10 bases. V trimming: 7 bases; J trimming: 2 bases; junction bases outside the gene matches: 18. Per the germline V gene, CDR1 is SGHAT and CDR2 is FQNNGV. The CDR3 has 19 residues. The CDR3: CASTPSGRASLIFTDTQYF. CDR3 coding DNA: TGTGCCAGCACCCCAAGCGGGAGGGCCTCGTTAATTTTCACAGATACGCAGTATTTT.

This clonotype was seen a handful of times. The CDR3 DNA reads as TGTGCCAGCAGCGAATCACAGGATTACACCGGGGAGCTGTTTTTT. Encoded protein: CASSESQDYTGELFF. V gene TRBV5-5 combines with J gene TRBJ2-2; tentatively, D is TRBD1 (5 bases). The CDR3 spans 15 residues. Trimming pared 4 bases from V and 3 bases from J, leaving 13 bases between. The germline gives CDR1 SGHKS, CDR2 YYEKEE (reference sequence).

This clonotype was counted ten times or more. The V gene is TRBV20-1, the J gene TRBJ2-3, with D uncertain. V shed 0 bases and J shed 2 bases, with 9 bases lying between them. Germline values: CDR1 DFQATT, CDR2 SNEGSKA (reference sequence). This CDR3 region has 14 residues. CDR3 residues: CSARDPRFTDTQYF. The CDR3 DNA reads TGCAGTGCTAGAGACCCAAGATTCACAGATACGCAGTATTTT.

This clonotype appeared many times. V usage is TRBV7-2 and J usage is TRBJ1-3; D call uncertain. Germline lookup yields CDR1 SGHTA and CDR2 FQGNSA. The CDR3 has 15 amino acids. Trimming stripped 1 base from V and 2 bases from J, with 9 bases between. The chain's CDR3 is CASSLVREAGNTIYF. The CDR3 DNA sequence: TGTGCCAGCAGCTTAGTAAGGGAGGCTGGAAACACCATATATTTT.

This clonotype was picked up a small number of times. The V gene is TRBV20-1, the J gene TRBJ2-1; TRBD2 agrees at 14 bases. CDR3 length: 15 amino acids. After removal of 4 bases from V and 3 bases from J, the junction contained 2 bases not matched to a gene. Germline V gives CDR1 DFQATT, CDR2 SNEGSKA (reference sequence). The CDR3 region is CSATGTSGSYNEQFF. In nucleotides, the CDR3 is TGCAGTGCTACCGGGACTAGCGGGAGCTACAATGAGCAGTTCTTC.

The V call is TRBV7-9, the J call TRBJ1-2; 7 nucleotides agree with TRBD1. Germline CDR1 and CDR2: SEHNR and FQNEAQ (reference sequence). The CDR3 has 15 amino acids. J was trimmed by 2 bases and V by 5 bases; bases with no gene match: 8. CDR3 region: CASSTTTGANYGYTF. The CDR3, as DNA: TGTGCCAGCAGCACGACTACAGGGGCCAACTATGGCTACACCTTC.

This clonotype was seen a few times. This chain connects TRBV20-1 to TRBJ2-7; D is undetermined. Looked up from germline, CDR1 is DFQATT and CDR2 is SNEGSKA (reference sequence). The CDR3 consists of 14 residues. The germline V and J ends were trimmed by 3 bases and 0 bases, with 12 bases remaining between them. The CDR3 loop is CSARRPASSYEQYF. In DNA form, the CDR3 reads TGCAGTGCTAGGCGGCCAGCGAGCTCCTACGAGCAGTACTTC.